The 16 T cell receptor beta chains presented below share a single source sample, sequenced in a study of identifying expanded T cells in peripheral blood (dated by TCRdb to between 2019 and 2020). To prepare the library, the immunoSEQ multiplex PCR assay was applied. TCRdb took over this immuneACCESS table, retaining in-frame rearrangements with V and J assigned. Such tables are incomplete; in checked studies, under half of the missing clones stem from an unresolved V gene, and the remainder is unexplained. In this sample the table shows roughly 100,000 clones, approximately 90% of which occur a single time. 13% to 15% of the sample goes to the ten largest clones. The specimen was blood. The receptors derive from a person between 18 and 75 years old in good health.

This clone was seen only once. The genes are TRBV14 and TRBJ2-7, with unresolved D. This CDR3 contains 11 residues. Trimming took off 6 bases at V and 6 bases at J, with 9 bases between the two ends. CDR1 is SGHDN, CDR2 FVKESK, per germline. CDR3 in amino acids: CASRKGSEQYF. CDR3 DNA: TGTGCCAGCAGAAAGGGATCCGAGCAGTACTTC.

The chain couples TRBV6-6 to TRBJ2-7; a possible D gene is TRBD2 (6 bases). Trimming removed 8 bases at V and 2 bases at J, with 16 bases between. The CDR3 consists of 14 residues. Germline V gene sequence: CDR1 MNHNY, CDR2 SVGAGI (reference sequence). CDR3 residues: CASHWGVGTYEQYF. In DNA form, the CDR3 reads TGTGCCAGCCACTGGGGGGTCGGGACCTACGAGCAGTACTTC.

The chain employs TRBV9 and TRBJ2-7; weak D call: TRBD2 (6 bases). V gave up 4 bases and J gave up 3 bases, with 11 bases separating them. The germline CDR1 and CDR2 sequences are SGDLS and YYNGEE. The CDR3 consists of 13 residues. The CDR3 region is CASSPLGGYEQYF. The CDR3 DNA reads TGTGCCAGCAGCCCGCTCGGGGGCTACGAGCAGTACTTC.

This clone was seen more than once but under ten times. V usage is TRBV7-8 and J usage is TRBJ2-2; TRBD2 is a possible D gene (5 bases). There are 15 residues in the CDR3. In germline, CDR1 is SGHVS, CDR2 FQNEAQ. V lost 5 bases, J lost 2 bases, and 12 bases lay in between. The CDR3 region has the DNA TGTGCCAGCAGCCCGGGGATCGGTAACACCGGGGAGCTGTTTTTT. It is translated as CASSPGIGNTGELFF.

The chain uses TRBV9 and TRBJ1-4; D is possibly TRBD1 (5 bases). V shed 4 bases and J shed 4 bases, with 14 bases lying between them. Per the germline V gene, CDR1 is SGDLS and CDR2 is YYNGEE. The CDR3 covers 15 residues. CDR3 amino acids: CASSPDSAGNEKLFF. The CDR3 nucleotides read TGTGCCAGCAGCCCAGACAGTGCGGGTAATGAAAAACTGTTTTTT.

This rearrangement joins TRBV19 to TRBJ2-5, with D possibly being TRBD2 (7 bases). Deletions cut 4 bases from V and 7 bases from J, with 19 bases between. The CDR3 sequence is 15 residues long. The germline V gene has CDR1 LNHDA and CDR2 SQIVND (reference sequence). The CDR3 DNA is TGTGCCAGTAGTACGGGGGCCGGACTAGGGGCGACCCAGTACTTC. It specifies CASSTGAGLGATQYF.

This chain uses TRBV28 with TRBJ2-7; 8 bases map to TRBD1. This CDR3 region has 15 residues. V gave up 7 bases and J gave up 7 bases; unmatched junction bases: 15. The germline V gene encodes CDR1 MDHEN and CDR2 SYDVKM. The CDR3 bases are TGTGCCAGCACTTCCGGCGACAGGGGCTTTGGGGAGCAGTACTTC. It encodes CASTSGDRGFGEQYF.

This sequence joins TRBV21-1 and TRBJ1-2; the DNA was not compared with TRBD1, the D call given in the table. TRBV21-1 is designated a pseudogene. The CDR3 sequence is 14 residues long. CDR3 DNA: TGTGCCAGCAGCAAAGTTCAGGGTGACTATGGCTACACCTTC. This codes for CASSKVQGDYGYTF.

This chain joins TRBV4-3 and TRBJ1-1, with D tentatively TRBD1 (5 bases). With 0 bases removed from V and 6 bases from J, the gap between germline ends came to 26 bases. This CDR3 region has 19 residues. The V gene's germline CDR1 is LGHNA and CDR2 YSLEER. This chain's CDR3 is CASSQDYGFRQSRSSEAFF. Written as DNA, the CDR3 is TGCGCCAGCAGCCAAGATTACGGGTTCCGACAGTCGCGTTCTTCTGAAGCTTTCTTT.

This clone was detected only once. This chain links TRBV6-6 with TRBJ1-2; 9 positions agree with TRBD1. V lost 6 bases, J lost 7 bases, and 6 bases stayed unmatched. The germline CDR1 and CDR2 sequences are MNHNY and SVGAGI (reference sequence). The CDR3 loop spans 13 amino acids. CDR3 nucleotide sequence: TGTGCCAGCAGGTACGGACAGGGGACTGGCTACACCTTC. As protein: CASRYGQGTGYTF.

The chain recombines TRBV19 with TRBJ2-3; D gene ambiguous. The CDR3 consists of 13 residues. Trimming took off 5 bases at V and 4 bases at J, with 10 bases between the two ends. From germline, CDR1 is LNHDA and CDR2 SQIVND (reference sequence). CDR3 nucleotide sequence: TGTGCCAGTAGTGCCCGGATTGCAGATACGCAGTATTTT. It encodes CASSARIADTQYF.

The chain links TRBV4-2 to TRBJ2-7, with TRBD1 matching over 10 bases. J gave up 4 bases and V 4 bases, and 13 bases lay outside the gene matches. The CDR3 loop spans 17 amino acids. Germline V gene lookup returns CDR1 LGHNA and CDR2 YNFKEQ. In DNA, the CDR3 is TGTGCCAGCAGCCTGCTAGCCATGACAGGGGGCAAATACGAGCAGTACTTC. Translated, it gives CASSLLAMTGGKYEQYF.

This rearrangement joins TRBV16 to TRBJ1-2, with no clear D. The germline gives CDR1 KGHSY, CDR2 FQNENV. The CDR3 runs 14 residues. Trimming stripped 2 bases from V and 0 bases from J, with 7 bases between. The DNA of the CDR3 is TGTGCCAGCAGCCAAAGGTCGGCTAACTATGGCTACACCTTC. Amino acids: CASSQRSANYGYTF.

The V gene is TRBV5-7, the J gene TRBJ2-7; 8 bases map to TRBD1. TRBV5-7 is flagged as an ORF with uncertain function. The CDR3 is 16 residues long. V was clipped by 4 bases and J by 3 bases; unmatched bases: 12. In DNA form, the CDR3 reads TGTGCCAGCAGCAATAGACAATCGGACAGGGTCTACGAGCAGTACTTC. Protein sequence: CASSNRQSDRVYEQYF.

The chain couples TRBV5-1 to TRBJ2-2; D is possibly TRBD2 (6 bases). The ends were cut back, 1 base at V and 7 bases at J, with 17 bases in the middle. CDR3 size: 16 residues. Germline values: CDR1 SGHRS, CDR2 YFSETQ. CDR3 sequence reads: CASSLPGRMGGGELFF. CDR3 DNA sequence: TGCGCCAGCAGCTTGCCAGGGAGGATGGGTGGCGGGGAGCTGTTTTTT. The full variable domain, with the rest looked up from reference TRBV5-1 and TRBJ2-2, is KAGVTQTPRYLIKTRGQQVTLSCSPISGHRSVSWYQQTPGQGLQFLFEYFSETQRNKGNFPGRFSGRQFSNSRSEMNVSTLELGDSALYLCASSLPGRMGGGELFFGEGSRLTVL.

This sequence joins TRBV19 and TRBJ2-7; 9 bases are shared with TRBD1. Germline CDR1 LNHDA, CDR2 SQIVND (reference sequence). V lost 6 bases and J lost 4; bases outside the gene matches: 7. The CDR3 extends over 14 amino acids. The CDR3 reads CASRPDRGAYEQYF. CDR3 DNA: TGTGCCAGTAGGCCTGACAGGGGGGCTTACGAGCAGTACTTC.